These 25 T cell receptor beta chains share one sample of origin, sequenced in a study of blood T cell repertoires in COVID-19. Assay used: immunoSEQ multiplex PCR; TCRdb lists only in-frame clones, some missing. The sample includes roughly 140,000 clones, 70% to 85% of them seen just once. The sample comprised peripheral blood. Source of these receptors: a man between 60 and 75 years old with active or convalescent COVID-19.

V usage is TRBV7-9 and J usage is TRBJ2-3, with 8 bases that match TRBD1. The V gene's germline CDR1 is SEHNR and CDR2 FQNEAQ (reference sequence). The CDR3 contains 14 residues. V lost 6 bases and J lost 7; bases outside the gene matches: 9. The CDR3 DNA reads as TGTGCCAGCAGTAAGGACAGGGTGGCACATACGCAGTATTTT. It codes for CASSKDRVAHTQYF.

The gene calls are TRBV29-1 and TRBJ2-2, with D possibly matching TRBD1 (6 bases). The CDR3 contains 14 residues. Trimming cost V 7 bases and J 1 base, with 13 bases left between them. The germline gives CDR1 SQVTM, CDR2 ANQGSEA. CDR3 loop: CSAQGSGNTGELFF. DNA for the CDR3: TGCAGCGCCCAGGGGAGCGGGAACACCGGGGAGCTGTTTTTT.

This clone was seen a single time. The chain uses TRBV6-5 and TRBJ2-7; 8 bases map to TRBD1. The CDR3 spans 13 residues. Germline assignment: CDR1 MNHEY and CDR2 SVGAGI. V lost 5 bases, J lost 2 bases, and 2 bases stayed unmatched. The CDR3 DNA reads TGTGCCAGCAGTCGGACAGGGACCTACGAGCAGTACGTC. Translated: CASSRTGTYEQYV.

The gene calls are TRBV7-9 and TRBJ2-5; D unresolved. CDR1 and CDR2 (germline): SEHNR, FQNEAQ (reference sequence). The CDR3 totals 14 residues. Deletions cut 2 bases from V and 4 bases from J, with 11 bases between. The DNA of the CDR3 is TGTGCCAGCAGCTTACTGATCAGGCCAGAGACCCAGTACTTC. Protein: CASSLLIRPETQYF.

This clone has a handful of counts. The gene calls are TRBV2 and TRBJ1-2; D gene unclear. Germline CDR1 reads SNHLY; CDR2 reads FYNNEI. V was shortened by 8 bases and J by 2 bases, with 12 bases between the two germline ends. CDR3 size: 13 residues. The CDR3 nucleotides are TGTGCCAGCTCCGGACTTACGAACTATGGCTACACCTTC. This codes for CASSGLTNYGYTF.

The J gene is TRBJ2-7, the V gene TRBV5-1; 8 bases align to TRBD2. Germline-derived CDR1 and CDR2 are SGHRS and YFSETQ. V dropped 4 bases and J dropped 4; count of bases not matched to a gene: 13. This CDR3 has 16 amino acids. The CDR3 DNA reads as TGCGCCAGCAGCAAAGACATAGCGGGGAGTCGGTACGAGCAGTACTTC. This gives the protein CASSKDIAGSRYEQYF.

The CDR3 DNA follows: TGTGCCAGCAGCTTTGGACAGGGGGCGGAGTATGGCTACACCTTC. Translated: CASSFGQGAEYGYTF. The chain has TRBV11-3 and TRBJ1-2, with 11 nucleotides matching TRBD1. Trimming cost V 3 bases and J 5 bases; bases outside gene matches: 5. The CDR3 sequence is 15 residues long. Germline assignment: CDR1 SGHNT and CDR2 YENEEA.

This chain joins TRBV19 and TRBJ1-1; the D gene is possibly TRBD1 (5 bases). Germline loops: CDR1 LNHDA, CDR2 SQIVND (reference sequence). With 7 bases removed from V and 1 base from J, the gap between germline ends came to 13 bases. The length of the CDR3 is 14 residues. CDR3 sequence: CASISRGGNTEAFF. The CDR3 coding sequence is TGTGCCAGTATCTCTAGGGGAGGGAACACTGAAGCTTTCTTT.

This rearrangement joins TRBV19 to TRBJ2-2; 7 nucleotides agree with TRBD1. The junction had 10 bases not matched to a gene; V was cut back by 6 bases and J by 3 bases. Germline V CDR1 and CDR2: LNHDA, SQIVND (reference sequence). CDR3 length equals 16 residues. CDR3 in amino acids: CASRGDREWYTGELFF. The CDR3 nucleotides are TGTGCCAGTAGGGGAGACAGGGAGTGGTACACCGGGGAGCTGTTTTTT.

The gene calls are TRBV19 and TRBJ1-2; 9 nucleotides agree with TRBD1. Germline V lookup: CDR1 LNHDA, CDR2 SQIVND (reference sequence). Trimming at V came to 5 bases and at J to 4 bases, leaving 5 bases not matched to a gene. The CDR3 is made up of 14 amino acids. The CDR3 sequence is CASSWTGESYGYTF. CDR3 nucleotides: TGTGCCAGTAGTTGGACAGGGGAATCCTATGGCTACACCTTC.

The V gene is TRBV5-4, the J gene TRBJ2-1; D possibly corresponds to TRBD2 (5 bases). CDR1 and CDR2 from the germline V gene are SGHNT and YYREEE (reference sequence). V was clipped by 1 base and J by 8 bases, with 10 bases between them. This CDR3 spans 13 amino acids. Here the CDR3 DNA reads TGTGCCAGCAGCTTGACCGACGGGGATGAGCAGTTCTTC. Translating gives CASSLTDGDEQFF.

The chain uses TRBV5-5 and TRBJ2-5, with 12 bases fitting TRBD2. J gave up 1 base and V 3 bases, and 7 bases lay outside the gene matches. The CDR3 runs 17 residues. Germline loops: CDR1 SGHKS, CDR2 YYEKEE (reference sequence). CDR3 coding DNA: TGTGCCAGCAGCTGGGGTAGGGGACTAGCGGGCCAAGAGACCCAGTACTTC. Protein: CASSWGRGLAGQETQYF.

The chain recombines TRBV5-1 with TRBJ1-4, with 8 positions matching TRBD1. CDR1 and CDR2 (germline): SGHRS, YFSETQ. V was clipped by 4 bases and J by 7 bases; unmatched bases: 6. CDR3 size: 14 residues. The CDR3: CASSPQGAGEKLFF. CDR3 bases: TGCGCCAGCAGCCCGCAGGGGGCCGGTGAAAAACTGTTTTTT.

V usage is TRBV11-3 and J usage is TRBJ2-5; possible D gene TRBD2, 5 bases. The V gene lost 1 base and the J gene lost 2 bases, with 11 bases spanning the gap. Germline values: CDR1 SGHNT, CDR2 YENEEA. The CDR3 totals 15 residues. The CDR3 bases are TGTGCCAGCAGCTTAGGATCGTCGGGACAAGAGACCCAGTACTTC. Its protein product is CASSLGSSGQETQYF.

In its sample, this clone was seen a few times. This chain uses TRBV19 with TRBJ2-2; 11 bases are shared with TRBD2. The CDR3 is 20 residues long. Germline lookup yields CDR1 LNHDA and CDR2 SQIVND (reference sequence). The trim removed 1 base at V and 6 bases at J, leaving 16 bases unmatched. CDR3: CASSIGSVGTSGKKAGELFF. CDR3 nucleotides: TGTGCCAGTAGTATAGGAAGTGTTGGGACTAGCGGTAAGAAGGCCGGGGAGCTGTTTTTT.

This clone was detected only once. The V call is TRBV19, the J call TRBJ1-2, with a weak D call TRBD1 (5 bases). The CDR3 has 13 residues. Germline values: CDR1 LNHDA, CDR2 SQIVND (reference sequence). V was clipped by 1 base and J by 8 bases, with 11 bases between them. The CDR3 coding sequence is TGTGCCAGTAGTATAGTGGCAGGGCGGGGCTACACCTTC. Residues: CASSIVAGRGYTF.

The chain has TRBV12-3 or TRBV12-4 and TRBJ2-5; a possible D gene is TRBD1 (6 bases). The V gene lost 4 bases and the J gene lost 11 bases, with 11 bases spanning the gap. The CDR3 is 11 amino acids. The CDR3 DNA sequence: TGTGCCAGCAGTTCTAACCAGGGGCAGTACTTC. As protein: CASSSNQGQYF.

This chain links TRBV19 with TRBJ1-6; 7 bases map to TRBD1. This CDR3 region has 15 residues. J gave up 7 bases and V 1 base, and 4 bases lay outside the gene matches. Germline CDR1 is LNHDA and CDR2 is SQIVND (reference sequence). The CDR3 DNA is TGTGCCAGTAGTATAGCGGCAGGGGGGAATTCACCCCTCCACTTT. Its translation: CASSIAAGGNSPLHF. Variable domain in full (rest from reference TRBV19 and TRBJ1-6): DGGITQSPKYLFRKEGQNVTLSCEQNLNHDAMYWYRQDPGQGLRLIYYSQIVNDFQKGDIAEGYSVSREKKESFPLTVTSAQKNPTAFYLCASSIAAGGNSPLHFGNGTRLTVT.

The gene calls are TRBV6-5 and TRBJ1-5; D is perhaps TRBD1 (6 bases). V lost 5 bases and J 0 bases, leaving 11 bases between the germline ends. Germline CDR1 and CDR2: MNHEY and SVGAGI. The CDR3 is 15 residues long. The CDR3 here is CASSPDRLSNQPQHF. In nucleotides, the CDR3 is TGTGCCAGCAGTCCGGACAGACTTAGCAATCAGCCCCAGCATTTT.

The chain recombines TRBV7-9 with TRBJ1-1, with a tentative D call TRBD1 (5 bases). Trimming pared 1 base from V and 0 bases from J, leaving 9 bases between. The CDR3 runs to 15 residues. Germline values: CDR1 SEHNR, CDR2 FQNEAQ (reference sequence). CDR3 bases: TGTGCCAGCAGCTTAGAAGGGACTGTGAACACTGAAGCTTTCTTT. It is translated as CASSLEGTVNTEAFF.

The J gene is TRBJ1-6, the V gene TRBV5-4; 7 bases fit TRBD1. This CDR3 has 19 amino acids. Per the germline V gene, CDR1 is SGHNT and CDR2 is YYREEE (reference sequence). Trimming cost V 0 bases and J 7 bases; bases outside gene matches: 16. DNA of the CDR3: TGTGCCAGCAGCTTGGTATATGGAGGGGGCCGCGAATGGAATTCACCCCTCCACTTT. This gives the protein CASSLVYGGGREWNSPLHF.

The chain carries TRBV13 and TRBJ2-1; D might be TRBD2 (6 bases). The CDR3 is 15 residues long. V lost 0 bases and J lost 9, with 15 bases in between. Germline-derived CDR1 and CDR2 are PRHDT and FYEKMQ (reference sequence). The CDR3 DNA is TGTGCCAGCAGCTTAGGCGGGTTAGCGGCATTTGAGCAGTTCTTC. It is translated as CASSLGGLAAFEQFF.

In nucleotides, the CDR3 is TGTGCCAGCAGCTTAGGGAGACAGGGGCGAACTAATGAAAAACTGTTTTTT. It is translated as CASSLGRQGRTNEKLFF. The V gene is TRBV7-8, the J gene TRBJ1-4; TRBD1 matches 8 bases. In germline, CDR1 is SGHVS, CDR2 FQNEAQ. V was pared by 1 base and J by 1 base, with 5 bases of the junction left unmatched. CDR3 length: 17 amino acids.

This chain joins TRBV6-2 or TRBV6-3 and TRBJ2-4; D may be TRBD1 (6 bases). V was shortened by 5 bases and J by 4 bases, with 15 bases between the two germline ends. Germline values: CDR1 MNHEY, CDR2 SVGEGT. CDR3 length equals 15 residues. The CDR3 reads CASSGGENGKNIQYF. CDR3 nucleotides: TGTGCCAGCAGTGGGGGCGAGAACGGGAAAAACATTCAGTACTTC.

The chain carries TRBV27 and TRBJ1-4, with D possibly being TRBD1 (5 bases). Germline CDR1 reads MNHEY; CDR2 reads SMNVEV (reference sequence). V lost 0 bases and J lost 5, with 10 bases in between. The CDR3 has 15 residues. CDR3 nucleotides: TGTGCCAGCAGTTTATCGTTCAGGGCAAATGAAAAACTGTTTTTT. Its protein is CASSLSFRANEKLFF.